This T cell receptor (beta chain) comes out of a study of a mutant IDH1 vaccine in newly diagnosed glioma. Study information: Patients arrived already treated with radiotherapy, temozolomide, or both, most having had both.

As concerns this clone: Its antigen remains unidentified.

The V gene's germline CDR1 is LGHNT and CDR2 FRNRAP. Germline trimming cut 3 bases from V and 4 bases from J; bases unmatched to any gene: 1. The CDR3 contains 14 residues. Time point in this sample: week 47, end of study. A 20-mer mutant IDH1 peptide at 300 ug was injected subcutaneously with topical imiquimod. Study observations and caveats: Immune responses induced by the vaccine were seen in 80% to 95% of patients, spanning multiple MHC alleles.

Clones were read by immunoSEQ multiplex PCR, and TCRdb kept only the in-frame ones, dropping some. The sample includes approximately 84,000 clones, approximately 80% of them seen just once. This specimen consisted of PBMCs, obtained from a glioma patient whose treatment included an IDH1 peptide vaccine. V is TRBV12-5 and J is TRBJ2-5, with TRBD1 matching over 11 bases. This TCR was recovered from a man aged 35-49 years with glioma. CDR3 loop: CASGFGTGGETQYF. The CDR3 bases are TGTGCTAGTGGTTTTGGGACAGGGGGAGAGACCCAGTACTTC.